The TCR beta chain under discussion was sequenced for a study of control samples from healthy donors and cancer patients. Here immunoSEQ multiplex PCR was the method, and the copy in TCRdb shows in-frame clones only, minus some. Found here are around 64,000 clones, around nine tenths of them singletons; the top ten hold roughly 5.5%. Per the germline V gene, CDR1 is LNHDA and CDR2 is SQIVND (reference sequence). Trimming pared 6 bases from V and 6 bases from J, leaving 7 bases between. This CDR3 region has 11 residues. Sequencing input: PBMCs. The rearrangement uses TRBV19 and TRBJ2-3, with a tentative D call TRBD1 (6 bases). The source is a man aged 55 to 70 with colorectal cancer. CDR3 in amino acids: CASRQGDTQYF. In nucleotides, the CDR3 is TGTGCCAGTAGGCAGGGGGATACGCAGTATTTT.